The 5 T cell receptor beta chains listed next were all sequenced from one sample in a study of molecular identifiers for immune sequencing clone quantification. Each CDR3 protein is one row after TCRdb ran MiXCR on the PCR reads. The repertoire holds approximately 54,000 distinct CDR3 sequences, with approximately 25% as singletons. Sequencing was carried out using naive CD8+ T cells from blood, with Jurkat cell RNA spiked in. The sample's subset: FACS-sorted CD8+CD4-CCR7+CD45RA+ naive T cells. The receptors derive from a human donor in good health. Some libraries in this study had Jurkat cell RNA spiked in.

This clonotype was counted at least ten times. V gene TRBV19 combines with J gene TRBJ2-7, with D possibly called TRBD1 or TRBD2 (5 bases each). Trimming took off 5 bases at V and 3 bases at J, with 11 bases between the two ends. CDR1 is LNHDA, CDR2 SQIVND, per germline (reference sequence). CDR3 length: 13 residues. The CDR3 is CASSVGDGYEQYF. The CDR3 DNA is TGTGCCAGTAGTGTAGGGGACGGCTACGAGCAGTACTTC.

At least ten counts were recorded for this clonotype. The chain carries TRBV12-3 or TRBV12-4 and TRBJ2-3; weak D call: TRBD2 (7 bases). The CDR3 contains 15 residues. Trimming took 3 bases from V and 5 from J, leaving 15 bases between them. CDR3 sequence reads: CASSFRGGGGDTQYF. In DNA form, the CDR3 reads TGTGCCAGCAGTTTCCGCGGGGGCGGGGGAGATACGCAGTATTTT.

The gene calls are TRBV6-2 or TRBV6-3 and TRBJ2-7, with D possibly being TRBD1 or TRBD2 (5 bases each). The CDR3 is made up of 15 amino acids. Trimming took 1 base from V and 0 from J, leaving 10 bases between them. Germline V gene sequence: CDR1 MNHEY, CDR2 SVGEGT. CDR3 residues: CASSYLWGSSYEQYF. The CDR3 bases are TGTGCCAGCAGTTACTTGTGGGGGAGCTCCTACGAGCAGTACTTC.

At least ten counts were recorded for this clonotype. The chain recombines TRBV12-3 or TRBV12-4 with TRBJ2-3, with 7 bases that match TRBD2. The CDR3 covers 15 residues. The junction had 8 bases not matched to a gene; V was cut back by 3 bases and J by 5 bases. DNA of the CDR3: TGTGCCAGCAGTTTTGAGGTGGGAGGGGAAGATACGCAGTATTTT. It codes for CASSFEVGGEDTQYF.

On this clonotype itself: This may be a read error: a much more frequent sequence differs by one nucleotide. The rearrangement uses TRBV7-9 and TRBJ2-3; TRBD2 is a possible D gene (5 bases). The germline gives CDR1 SEHNR, CDR2 FQNEAQ (reference sequence). The CDR3 is made up of 13 amino acids. CDR3 loop: CTSSLVAGDTQYF. CDR3 in DNA: TGTACCAGCAGCTTAGTGGCGGGAGATACGCAGTATTTT.